The sequence of this TCR beta chain was determined in a study of blood T cell repertoires in COVID-19. Study at large: Sites across the United States, Italy and Spain contributed samples from acute and convalescent COVID-19. In each case, the material was cDNA or gDNA derived from T cells, B-cell-depleted T cells, or PBMCs.

Source study methods: The assay estimated nucleated cells by amplifying reference gene primers. Clones were read by immunoSEQ multiplex PCR, and TCRdb kept only the in-frame ones, dropping some. V and J calls plus clone size are reproduced from that table; the DNA served to infer D and trimming. The sample includes roughly 280,000 clones, around nine tenths of them seen just once. CDR3 size: 16 residues. Germline values: CDR1 KGHDR, CDR2 SFDVKD. Deletions cut 4 bases from V and 3 bases from J, with 15 bases between. The clonotype comes from a man between 40 and 49 years old with active or convalescent COVID-19. This sequence joins TRBV24-1 and TRBJ1-5, with D possibly TRBD1 on 6 matching bases. Sequencing was performed on peripheral blood. CDR3 in DNA: TGTGCCACCAGTGACCCCCGGGGGGCCCCCAATCAGCCCCAGCATTTT. Translating it yields CATSDPRGAPNQPQHF.